Listed below are T cell receptor beta chains from one sample, sequenced in a study of T cell changes during pregnancy in multiple sclerosis. Measured with immunoSEQ multiplex PCR; TCRdb has only the in-frame clones, and not every one. The data contain about 28,000 clones, roughly 89% of them singletons. Sequencing was performed on CD4+ T cells from peripheral blood mononuclear cells, taken in the first trimester of pregnancy. These receptors were taken from a female donor in good health, enrolled as a control in a pregnancy study. The CDR3 runs from the conserved cysteine through the conserved F or W. D genes are given only for firm matches. Rows give clone size only sometimes, using once, few, many, or a class for an expanded clone.

D	V	size	J	DNA	CDR3
NA	TRBV27	NA	TRBJ1-2	TGTGCCAGCAGTTCGGGAAAAGGTTTCTATGGCTACACCTTC	CASSSGKGFYGYTF
NA	TRBV4-3	NA	TRBJ2-3	TGCGCCAGCAGCCAAGATGGAGGAGATACGCAGTATTTT	CASSQDGGDTQYF
NA	TRBV11-2	NA	TRBJ2-1	TGTGCCAGCAGCCCGACGGCGGGGAGCTCCTACAATGAGCAGTTCTTC	CASSPTAGSSYNEQFF
NA	TRBV21-1	once	TRBJ2-1	TGTGCCAGCAGCGTCAAGGGACTGCTAAAATTCAATGAGCAGTTCTTC	CASSVKGLLKFNEQFF
NA	TRBV4-3	NA	TRBJ2-3	TGCGCCAGCAGCCAACTTAAACTAGCACCAAGCACAGATACGCAGTATTTT	CASSQLKLAPSTDTQYF
TRBD1	TRBV6-5	NA	TRBJ2-7	TGTGCCAGCAGAACCGGGACAGGGGGCTACGAGCAGTACTTC	CASRTGTGGYEQYF
NA	TRBV19	once	TRBJ2-7	TGTGCCAGTAGCTCCTTACTGGTGAGCTCCTACGAGCAGTACTTC	CASSSLLVSSYEQYF
NA	TRBV2	NA	TRBJ2-2	TGTGCCAGCACTCATCCCTCTGGACAATCAGGCGGGGAGCTGTTTTTT	CASTHPSGQSGGELFF
NA	TRBV5-4	NA	TRBJ2-7	TGTGCCAGCAGCTCAGCCTACGAGCAGTACTTC	CASSSAYEQYF
TRBD2	TRBV6-1	once	TRBJ2-2	TGTGCCAGCAAGGTCTCAGCGGGGGGGCCCGGCGAGCTGTTTTTT	CASKVSAGGPGELFF
NA	TRBV15	NA	TRBJ1-3	TGTGCCACCAGCAGGGGCCCGTCCACCTCTGGAAACACCATATATTTT	CATSRGPSTSGNTIYF
NA	TRBV20-1	NA	TRBJ2-5	TGCAGTGTTTCTCGCGGAGAGACCCAGTACTTC	CSVSRGETQYF
NA	TRBV2	NA	TRBJ1-1	TGTGCCAGCAGTGAAGCGCCAGGTACATCGGGGGAAGCTTTCTTT	CASSEAPGTSGEAFF
NA	TRBV4-3	NA	TRBJ2-7	TGCGCCAGCTGGGAGAGCTCCTACGAGCAGTACTTC	CASWESSYEQYF
NA	TRBV9	NA	TRBJ1-3	TGTGCCAGCAGCGTAGCGGGGGACAACACCATATATTTT	CASSVAGDNTIYF
NA	TRBV30	NA	TRBJ1-3	TGTGCCTGGAGTGTAGCAGGTGGAAACACCATATATTTT	CAWSVAGGNTIYF
NA	TRBV5-1	NA	TRBJ1-1	TGCGCCAGCAGCTTGGGTTCAGGCATGAACACTGAAGCTTTCTTT	CASSLGSGMNTEAFF
NA	TRBV10-3	once	TRBJ1-1	TGTGCCATCAGTGAGTCGCCGGGGGGCACTGAAGCTTTCTTT	CAISESPGGTEAFF
NA	TRBV27	NA	TRBJ2-7	TGTGCCAGCAGTTTCTCTACCTCCTACGAGCAGTACTTC	CASSFSTSYEQYF
TRBD1	TRBV23-1	NA	TRBJ1-4	TGCGCCAGCAGTCAATCCAAGGGGGACAGGGGGCGAGTACGGGAAAAACTGTTTTTT	CASSQSKGDRGRVREKLFF
NA	TRBV19	once	TRBJ1-3	TGTGCCAGTAGTATTCCGACCGGGAGATTTGAAAACACCATATATTTT	CASSIPTGRFENTIYF
TRBD2	TRBV5-1	NA	TRBJ2-5	TGCGCCAGCAGCTTGGGAGGGACTAGAGGACGAGAGACCCAGTACTTC	CASSLGGTRGRETQYF
TRBD1	TRBV18	NA	TRBJ2-3	TGTGCCAGCTCACCGACAGGGCCAGATACGCAGTATTTT	CASSPTGPDTQYF
TRBD2	TRBV6-5	NA	TRBJ2-5	TGTGCCAGCAGTTACAGGTCTAGCGGGAGGGCCGGGACCCAGTACTTC	CASSYRSSGRAGTQYF
NA	TRBV5-4	NA	TRBJ2-5	TGTGCCAGCAGCTCATTCGGGATACCCGAAGAGACCCAGTACTTC	CASSSFGIPEETQYF
NA	TRBV27	NA	TRBJ2-3	TGTGCCAGCAGTTTATCGAGGAGCGCTGGTACGCAGTATTTT	CASSLSRSAGTQYF
NA	TRBV18	NA	TRBJ2-5	TGTGCCAGCTCACCGGTAGAAGAAGAGACCCAGTACTTC	CASSPVEEETQYF
TRBD1	TRBV5-1	NA	TRBJ2-3	TGCGCCAGCAGGCAGGGGGCAGATACGCAGTATTTT	CASRQGADTQYF
TRBD1	TRBV14	NA	TRBJ2-4	TGTGCCAGCAGCCTAGGGGTCAGCGGGACAGGGGGCATAAGGGCCAAAAACATTCAGTACTTC	CASSLGVSGTGGIRAKNIQYF
NA	TRBV4-1	NA	TRBJ1-2	TGCGCCAGCAGCCAAGAAGTCAGTAACTATGGCTACACCTTC	CASSQEVSNYGYTF
TRBD2	TRBV6-1	NA	TRBJ2-7	TGTGCCAGCAGTGAAGCTAGCGGGGGGAGTTACGAGCAGTACTTC	CASSEASGGSYEQYF
TRBD1	TRBV30	NA	TRBJ1-2	TGTGCCGCGGGACAGGGTGACTATGGCTACACCTTC	CAAGQGDYGYTF
NA	TRBV11-2	NA	TRBJ2-7	TGTGCCAGCAGCTTAGATCCAGTAACCTACGAGCAGTACTTC	CASSLDPVTYEQYF
TRBD1	TRBV18	NA	TRBJ1-1	TGTGCCAGCTCACCCCGACAGGGCGTGAACACTGAAGCTTTCTTT	CASSPRQGVNTEAFF
TRBD2	TRBV2	once	TRBJ2-7	TGTGCCAGCAGTGAAATTGTGGCGGGAGTGTGGCAGTACTTC	CASSEIVAGVWQYF
TRBD2	TRBV28	NA	TRBJ2-3	TGTGCCAGCAGTTCTAGCGGGAGGACAGATACGCAGTATTTT	CASSSSGRTDTQYF